These T cell receptor beta chains were read from a single sample in a study of T cell changes during pregnancy in multiple sclerosis. Clones were read by immunoSEQ multiplex PCR, and TCRdb kept only the in-frame ones, dropping some. The sample lists about 70,000 clones; approximately 92% were seen once. The material sequenced was CD8+ T cells from peripheral blood mononuclear cells, taken in the third trimester of pregnancy. These receptors all stem from a female donor in good health, enrolled as a control in a pregnancy study. The CDR3 runs from the conserved cysteine through the conserved F or W.

TRBV5-4	TRBJ2-7	CASSLTGGSEQYF
TRBV27	TRBJ2-1	CASSSSGGAFNEQFF
TRBV15	TRBJ2-5	CATSRERRGGEETQYF
TRBV7-9	TRBJ1-2	CAGQGNGYTF
TRBV6-5	TRBJ1-4	CASRSLEGWGEKLFF
TRBV4-1	TRBJ2-7	CASSQGEGVIEQYF
TRBV5-1	TRBJ2-7	CATPPRRSWYEQYF
TRBV27	TRBJ2-7	CASKSRGYEQYF
TRBV19	TRBJ2-7	CASSTGQADPYEQYF
TRBV4-2	TRBJ1-5	CASSQVGREGYSNQPQHF
TRBV7-9	TRBJ2-3	CASSFPGTSENTQYF
TRBV2	TRBJ2-7	CAGRDRGIEQYF
TRBV27	TRBJ2-7	CASSPGGYEQYF
TRBV30	TRBJ2-7	CAWSYSGGAYEQYF
TRBV4-3	TRBJ2-7	CASSQDSGGDRKKTYEQYF
TRBV4-1	TRBJ1-5	CASSQVSGGNQPQHF
TRBV7-9	TRBJ1-1	CASSLAVGLNTEAFF
TRBV19	TRBJ1-1	CASSIAKNTEAFF
TRBV6-1	TRBJ2-5	CASMRRGGWETQYF
TRBV5-1	TRBJ2-1	CASSPGTSGGGYNEQFF
TRBV6-5	TRBJ1-5	CASSYSGNYNQPQHF
TRBV30	TRBJ2-7	CAWGTGTYEQYF
TRBV6-1	TRBJ1-2	CASTGRGTNYGYTF
TRBV19	TRBJ1-1	CASSPQETGTMNTEAFF
TRBV5-6	TRBJ2-7	CASSLDGTGGIYEQYF
TRBV2	TRBJ2-7	CASREGSEQYF
TRBV7-9	TRBJ1-2	CASSLGSDGYTF
TRBV5-6	TRBJ1-2	CASSRYPGQGADGYTF
TRBV7-9	TRBJ2-5	CASSLVGTEEETQYF
TRBV30	TRBJ1-1	CAWSGGTGDVAFF
TRBV30	TRBJ1-1	CAWSPQNTEAFF
TRBV11-2	TRBJ2-7	CASSPDRSYEQYF
TRBV5-4	TRBJ1-1	CASSQQANTEAFF
TRBV30	TRBJ2-7	CAWSVLNWEQYF
TRBV7-6	TRBJ1-5	CASSLGGVNQPQHF
TRBV4-3	TRBJ1-5	CASSQDLWGQSQPQHF
TRBV7-2	TRBJ2-7	CASSSAGTGFVYEQYF
TRBV6-6	TRBJ2-2	CASSSTARGTGELFF
TRBV2	TRBJ2-7	CASSERGPYEQYF
TRBV5-5	TRBJ2-4	CASSSDRGGYIQYF
TRBV7-9	TRBJ1-2	CASSLLEATYGYTF